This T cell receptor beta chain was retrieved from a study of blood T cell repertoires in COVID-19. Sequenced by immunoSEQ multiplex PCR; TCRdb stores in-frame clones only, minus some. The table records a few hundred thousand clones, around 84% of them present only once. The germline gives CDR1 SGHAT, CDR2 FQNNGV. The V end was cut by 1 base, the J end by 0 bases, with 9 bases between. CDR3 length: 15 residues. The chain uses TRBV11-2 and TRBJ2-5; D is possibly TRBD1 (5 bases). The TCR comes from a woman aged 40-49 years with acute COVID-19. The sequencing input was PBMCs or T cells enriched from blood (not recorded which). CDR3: CASSLARTHQETQYF. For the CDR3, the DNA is TGTGCCAGCAGCTTAGCCCGGACACACCAAGAGACCCAGTACTTC.